This is a list of T cell receptor beta chains from one sample in a study of blood T cell repertoires in COVID-19. Clones were read by immunoSEQ multiplex PCR, and TCRdb kept only the in-frame ones, dropping some. The sample records about 160,000 clones, about 90% being singletons. Source material: peripheral blood. The receptors shown here come from a woman aged 70-85 years with acute or convalescent COVID-19. CDR3s include the opening cysteine and the closing phenylalanine or tryptophan. The order of the fields is V gene, CDR3 protein.

v_gene: TRBV5-5; CDR3aa: CASSLQGFNYGYTF
v_gene: TRBV2; CDR3aa: CASSERPVSTKLFF
v_gene: TRBV9; CDR3aa: CASSVVGGGYTF
v_gene: TRBV7-3; CDR3aa: CASSLEGGPTDTQYF
v_gene: TRBV28; CDR3aa: CASWTSGSMSEQFF
v_gene: TRBV6-5; CDR3aa: CASSPGTGFAIYF
v_gene: TRBV19; CDR3aa: CASSPGTVETQYF
v_gene: TRBV9; CDR3aa: CASSVGAAGAAGELFF
v_gene: TRBV20-1; CDR3aa: CSASGQGNEKLFF
v_gene: TRBV6-5; CDR3aa: CASRRWDSSYEQYF
v_gene: TRBV6-5; CDR3aa: CASRSDTRNTEAFF
v_gene: TRBV9; CDR3aa: CASSVAGDRGSWQYF
v_gene: TRBV10-3; CDR3aa: CAIRRGQGQETQYF
v_gene: TRBV13; CDR3aa: CASSLGGTSVYTGELFF
v_gene: TRBV7-2; CDR3aa: CASSLDRAYEQYF
v_gene: TRBV3-1/TRBV3-2; CDR3aa: CASSRMRQGNLYNEQFF
v_gene: TRBV6-6; CDR3aa: CASTSPGTGYGYTF
v_gene: TRBV18; CDR3aa: CASSTSGGSYNEQFF
v_gene: TRBV12-3/TRBV12-4; CDR3aa: CASSLNINYGYTF
v_gene: TRBV5-1; CDR3aa: CASSLASDLDTQYF
v_gene: TRBV7-8; CDR3aa: CASSLAALTGPGGSTDTQYF
v_gene: TRBV7-7; CDR3aa: CASSAGGSGSSYNEQFF
v_gene: TRBV5-6; CDR3aa: CASSLGANYGYTF